This T cell receptor (beta chain) was sequenced for a study of Ad26.COV2.S vaccination and SARS-CoV-2 variants. Whole-study results and caveats: Vaccinees displayed broader spike-specific TCR repertoires than placebo recipients.

Treatment here: some 19 received Ad26.COV2.S at low or high dose, single or two shots; 5 received placebo; per-sample allocation not given. Material that was analyzed had been drawn on day 63 after the first vaccine or placebo injection. A Boston donor was an adult aged 18-55 years. Measured with immunoSEQ multiplex PCR; TCRdb has only the in-frame clones, and not every one. Among hundreds of thousands of clones listed, over 80% were seen once. Concerning this clone: Its specificity is unknown.

This TCR came from a person between 18 and 60 years old who received the Ad26.COV2.S COVID-19 vaccine or a placebo. Sequencing used peripheral blood, obtained in a trial of Ad26.COV2.S vaccine versus placebo.

This chain's CDR3 is CASSLLARQAFGNTIYF. For the CDR3, the DNA is TGCGCCAGCAGCTTGCTTGCCCGACAGGCGTTCGGTAACACCATATATTTT. This chain connects TRBV5-1 to TRBJ1-3; a weak D match, TRBD1 (6 bases). Germline CDR1 SGHRS, CDR2 YFSETQ. This CDR3 spans 17 amino acids. The V gene lost 1 base and the J gene lost 7 bases, with 21 bases spanning the gap.